This T cell receptor beta chain comes out of a study of cytomegalovirus exposure and HLA in healthy donors. Study-level background: The 120 validation repertoires were produced on the same platform as the 720 or so repertoires of the first cohort. This was reported in a later analysis. Study-wide findings and caveats: Cytomegalovirus status was reportedly diagnosed by the classifier with high sensitivity and specificity. Specificity for CMV antigens was confirmed in vitro for a few of the CMV-associated chains.

Germline CDR1 and CDR2: SGHRS and YFSETQ. Trimming removed 0 bases from V and 4 bases from J, with 12 bases in between. The CDR3 has 15 residues. Assay used: immunoSEQ multiplex PCR; TCRdb lists only in-frame clones, some missing. This table has roughly 350,000 clones, 80% to 90% appearing once. This clone was counted a single time. What it recognizes is unknown. This receptor was taken from a woman between 18 and 29 years old in good health and CMV-seronegative. The J gene is TRBJ2-3, the V gene TRBV5-1; possible D gene TRBD2, 6 bases. The sample was PBMCs. DNA of the CDR3: TGCGCCAGCAGCTTGGCCCAGGAGGGCGCAGATACGCAGTATTTT. Protein product: CASSLAQEGADTQYF.